Listed below are T cell receptor beta chains from one sample, sequenced in a study of blood T cell repertoires in COVID-19. The data were produced by immunoSEQ multiplex PCR, yet TCRdb's version contains in-frame clones alone and is incomplete. This repertoire shows about 45,000 clones, around 80% found once; its top ten account for 7.5% to 9.5%. The sequencing input was peripheral blood. These receptors were obtained from a man older than 75 in a cohort sampled during active COVID-19. CDR3s include the opening cysteine and the closing phenylalanine or tryptophan. The order of the fields is V gene, J gene, CDR3 protein.

TRBV6-5	TRBJ1-2	CASSHDRGAGGYTF
TRBV6-5	TRBJ1-6	CASNGQGRNSPLHF
TRBV5-1	TRBJ2-5	CASSPLIYGGSLTTQYF
TRBV28	TRBJ1-2	CASSLLAGGSYGYTF
TRBV29-1	TRBJ2-7	CSAHGRSSGTMEQYF
TRBV29-1	TRBJ2-7	CSVISGTSYEQYF
TRBV20-1	TRBJ1-4	CSASRANEKLFF
TRBV5-4	TRBJ1-1	CASSSTGNTEAFF
TRBV7-9	TRBJ2-1	CASSLGVSGNEQFF
TRBV28	TRBJ1-1	CASSSQGLWGKARAFF
TRBV9	TRBJ2-3	CASSVSSGTDTQYF
TRBV7-9	TRBJ2-2	CASSSGSGELFF
TRBV5-6	TRBJ2-1	CASSSGQAPYNEQFF
TRBV6-5	TRBJ1-5	CASRRTGEVGQPQHF
TRBV21-1	TRBJ2-5	CASSKGRGCQETQYF
TRBV11-2	TRBJ2-1	CASSLDMAVYNEQFF
TRBV6-5	TRBJ1-5	CASSYGPQPQHF
TRBV30	TRBJ2-7	CAWSVPQGSYEQYF
TRBV30	TRBJ2-5	CAWSVRGRKVTQYF
TRBV9	TRBJ1-1	CASSVRGISTEAFF
TRBV19	TRBJ2-1	CASSMRREQFF
TRBV7-2	TRBJ1-3	CASSLAGTPGNTIYF
TRBV6-5	TRBJ1-1	CASRLLPYTEAFF
TRBV7-9	TRBJ2-3	CASSSARDRGTDTQYF
TRBV19	TRBJ1-2	CASTPTPDRSYGYTF
TRBV7-2	TRBJ1-2	CASSLGTGGNYGYTF
TRBV5-1	TRBJ1-4	CASSPAAESTNEKLFF
TRBV18	TRBJ2-1	CASSPPTSSYNEQFF
TRBV19	TRBJ1-2	CASTPWTGGAMDGYTF
TRBV7-8	TRBJ2-7	CASRTDGRHPYEQYF
TRBV5-4	TRBJ2-1	CASSQTSGVSYNEQFF
TRBV12-3/TRBV12-4	TRBJ1-2	CASSFSGGGYTF